The clone carrying this T cell receptor beta chain was seen only a few times. Its antigen remains unidentified. This record belongs to a study of T cell repertoires in cytomegalovirus infection. About the research overall: Indications of both CMV infection and matching HLA type were provided by public TCR beta signatures.

The CDR3 contains 15 residues. V trimming: 7 bases; J trimming: 0 bases; junction bases outside the gene matches: 4. Germline V gene sequence: CDR1 MNHNY, CDR2 SVGAGI (reference sequence). General study results and limits: CMV-specific HLA-C-restricted TCR beta clonotypes dominated the ex vivo response. Of the TCR beta families, the public ones yielded a cumulative frequency that identified carriers of CMV plus the relevant HLA.

Using its own MiXCR run on the reads, TCRdb lists one record per CDR3 protein. The sample lists 200,000 to 300,000 distinct CDR3 sequences; about 12% were seen once. Sequencing input: PBMCs. The clonotype originates from a human donor in good health (CMV status not recorded). Some clones in this sample may be carry-over from other donors' samples. This rearrangement joins TRBV6-6 to TRBJ2-3; 10 bases map to TRBD2. This CDR3 reads CASKLAGASTDTQYF. DNA for the CDR3: TGTGCCAGCAAGCTAGCGGGAGCAAGCACAGATACGCAGTATTTT.